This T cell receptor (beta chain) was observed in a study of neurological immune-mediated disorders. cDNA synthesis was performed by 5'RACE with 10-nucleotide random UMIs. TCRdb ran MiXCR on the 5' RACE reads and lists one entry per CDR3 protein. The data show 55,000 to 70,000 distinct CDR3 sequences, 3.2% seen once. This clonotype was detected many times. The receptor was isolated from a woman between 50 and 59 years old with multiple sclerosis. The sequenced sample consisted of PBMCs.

CDR3 nucleotides: TGTGCCAGTAAACTAGGGACCCTGAACGAGCAGTACTTC. It translates to CASKLGTLNEQYF. The V call is TRBV28, the J call TRBJ2-7, with D perhaps matching TRBD1 or TRBD2 (5 bases each). The length of the CDR3 is 13 residues. Trimming took 9 bases from V and 5 from J, leaving 17 bases between them. Germline V gives CDR1 MDHEN, CDR2 SYDVKM.